Listed here are 8 T cell receptor beta chains from one sample, sequenced in a study of blood T cell repertoires in COVID-19. Assay: immunoSEQ multiplex PCR; the TCRdb copy retains only in-frame clones and omits some. The data contain about 130,000 clones, 85% of them singletons. Sequencing input: peripheral blood. Source of these receptors: a woman older than 75 with acute or convalescent COVID-19.

This chain uses TRBV6-6 with TRBJ2-7; TRBD2 might be the D (7 bases). Germline values: CDR1 MNHNY, CDR2 SVGAGI (reference sequence). CDR3 size: 16 residues. V was trimmed by 2 bases and J by 2 bases, leaving 16 bases between them. For the CDR3, the DNA is TGTGCCAGCAGTTACCGCGGGGGCCAACAAACCTACGAGCAGTACTTC. Its protein product is CASSYRGGQQTYEQYF.

The J gene is TRBJ2-5, the V gene TRBV5-1, with D possibly matching TRBD1 (6 bases). V shed 4 bases and J shed 5 bases, with 18 bases lying between them. Germline CDR1 is SGHRS and CDR2 is YFSETQ. CDR3 length: 15 residues. Here the CDR3 reads CASSGDRSARETQYF. Here the CDR3 DNA reads TGCGCCAGCAGCGGTGACAGGTCTGCAAGGGAGACCCAGTACTTC.

The gene calls are TRBV6-6 and TRBJ1-6; D remains unclear. The V and J ends lost 8 bases and 9 bases respectively, with 8 bases between them. The CDR3 is 11 amino acids. CDR1 is MNHNY, CDR2 SVGAGI, per germline (reference sequence). CDR3: CASGDISPLHF. The CDR3 nucleotides are TGTGCCAGCGGCGACATTTCACCCCTCCACTTT.

The chain uses TRBV11-2 and TRBJ1-2; possibly TRBD1 for D (5 bases). The CDR3 runs 17 residues. Trimming took 0 bases from V and 4 from J, leaving 18 bases between them. Germline V gene data show CDR1 as SGHAT and CDR2 as FQNNGV. The CDR3 loop reads CASSLDPGRGGTYGYTF. CDR3 in DNA: TGTGCCAGCAGCTTAGATCCCGGCAGAGGAGGGACCTATGGCTACACCTTC.

The J gene is TRBJ1-2, the V gene TRBV7-2, with 7 bases that match TRBD1. V trimming: 2 bases; J trimming: 7 bases; junction bases outside the gene matches: 4. This CDR3 spans 13 amino acids. Per germline, CDR1 SGHTA and CDR2 FQGNSA. Here the CDR3 reads CASSLRQGGGYTF. CDR3 DNA sequence: TGTGCCAGCAGCTTACGACAGGGAGGTGGCTACACCTTC.

This chain joins TRBV7-2 and TRBJ1-1; D might be TRBD1 (6 bases). V was pared by 1 base and J by 5 bases, with 14 bases between. This CDR3 is 15 amino acids long. Per germline, CDR1 SGHTA and CDR2 FQGNSA. The CDR3 loop reads CASSLDRGAKTEAFF. In nucleotides, the CDR3 is TGTGCCAGCAGCTTAGATCGGGGGGCGAAGACTGAAGCTTTCTTT.

V gene TRBV6-4 combines with J gene TRBJ2-2; unclear D gene. Germline lookup yields CDR1 MRHNA and CDR2 SNTAGT. CDR3 length: 13 amino acids. V lost 4 bases and J lost 4, with 7 bases in between. The CDR3 nucleotides are TGTGCCAGCAGTGGACGAGGCACCGGGGAGCTGTTTTTT. Translating it yields CASSGRGTGELFF.

This rearrangement joins TRBV7-3 to TRBJ1-5; D is uncertain. Germline V lookup: CDR1 SGHTA, CDR2 FQGTGA. With 3 bases removed from V and 4 bases from J, the gap between germline ends came to 7 bases. The CDR3 sequence is 13 residues long. CDR3 DNA sequence: TGTGCCAGCAGCTTGTCTCCTAATCAGCCCCAGCATTTT. Amino acid sequence: CASSLSPNQPQHF.